This T cell receptor beta chain stems from a study of cytomegalovirus exposure and HLA in healthy donors. Study-wide results and caveats: At a 0.05 false discovery rate, a later analysis found 15,000 to 20,000 TCR beta sequences to be associated with HLA alleles. Earlier findings revealed that most TCR beta V segments proved productive either about 90% or about 30% of the time.

Turning to this clone: Its antigen is still unknown.

In the PCR, 60 Vbeta and 13 Jbeta primers were used. In the authors' workflow: In a later analysis, some 10 million of approximately 81 million unique beta chains occurred in at least two donors. Profiled with immunoSEQ multiplex PCR; TCRdb holds only in-frame clones, not every one. V and J calls and clone size come straight from that table; D and trimming were deduced from the DNA. The data show 150,000 to 200,000 clones, roughly 60% seen once. There are 15 residues in the CDR3. The germline V and J ends were trimmed by 1 base and 0 bases, with 9 bases remaining between them. Germline V gene data show CDR1 as SGHRS and CDR2 as YFSETQ.

This chain uses TRBV5-1 with TRBJ2-3, with unresolved D. The sequence was obtained from a man between 35 and 55 years old in good health and CMV-seronegative. Sequenced material: PBMCs. The DNA of the CDR3 is TGCGCCAGCAGCTTGTTAATCCCTAGCACAGATACGCAGTATTTT. Its protein is CASSLLIPSTDTQYF.